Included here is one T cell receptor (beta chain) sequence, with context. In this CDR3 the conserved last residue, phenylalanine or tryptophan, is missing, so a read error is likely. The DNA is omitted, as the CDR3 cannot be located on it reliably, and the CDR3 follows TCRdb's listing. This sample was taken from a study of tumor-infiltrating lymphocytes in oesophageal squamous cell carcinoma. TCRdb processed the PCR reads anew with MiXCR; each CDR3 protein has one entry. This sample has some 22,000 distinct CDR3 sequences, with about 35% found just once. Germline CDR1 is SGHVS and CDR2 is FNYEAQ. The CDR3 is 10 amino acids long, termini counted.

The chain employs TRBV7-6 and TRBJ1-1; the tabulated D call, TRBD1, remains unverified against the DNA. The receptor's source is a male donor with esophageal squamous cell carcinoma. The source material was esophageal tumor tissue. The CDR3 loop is CASSLCTSAP.